The 9 T cell receptor beta chains listed next were all sequenced from one sample in a study of cytomegalovirus exposure and HLA in healthy donors. In the PCR, 60 Vbeta and 13 Jbeta primers were used. Assay used: immunoSEQ multiplex PCR; TCRdb lists only in-frame clones, some missing. The sample lists around 110,000 clones; around 62% were seen once. Sequencing was performed on PBMCs. The receptors stem from a woman aged 35 to 49 in good health and CMV-seropositive.

The V gene is TRBV19, the J gene TRBJ2-5, with D possibly matching TRBD1 (6 bases). The germline V and J ends were trimmed by 1 base and 1 base, with 10 bases remaining between them. The CDR3 totals 15 residues. CDR1 and CDR2 (germline): LNHDA, SQIVND (reference sequence). Here the CDR3 DNA reads TGTGCCAGTAGTATAGGGGGGACAACCCAAGAGACCCAGTACTTC. Translation gives CASSIGGTTQETQYF.

This sequence joins TRBV7-2 and TRBJ2-7, with D tentatively TRBD1 (5 bases). CDR3 size: 12 residues. CDR1 is SGHTA and CDR2 is FQGNSA in the germline V gene. V lost 11 bases to trimming and J lost 7 bases, with 18 bases between them. This chain's CDR3 is CALRGHCKEQYF. The CDR3 DNA sequence: TGTGCCCTCCGCGGACACTGTAAGGAGCAGTACTTC. Full variable domain (outside the CDR3, taken from reference TRBV7-2 and TRBJ2-7): GAGVSQSPSNKVTEKGKDVELRCDPISGHTALYWYRQSLGQGLEFLIYFQGNSAPDKSGLPSDRFSAERTGGSVSTLTIQRTQQEDSAVYLCALRGHCKEQYFGPGTRLTVT.

The table lists this clone with a count of one. The J gene is TRBJ2-3, the V gene TRBV19, with D maybe TRBD1 (5 bases). There are 15 residues in the CDR3. CDR1 and CDR2 (germline): LNHDA, SQIVND (reference sequence). The V and J ends lost 3 bases and 5 bases respectively, with 15 bases between them. This chain's CDR3 is CASSIDQGFLDTQYF. CDR3 DNA sequence: TGTGCCAGTAGTATCGACCAGGGCTTTCTAGATACGCAGTATTTT.

This chain uses TRBV6-1 with TRBJ2-1; 10 positions agree with TRBD2. Germline V gene data show CDR1 as MNHNS and CDR2 as SASEGT. The CDR3 runs 16 residues. With V trimmed by 2 bases and J by 7 bases, 8 bases remained unmatched. The CDR3 spells CASSEQLAGDPNEQFF. CDR3 sequence (DNA): TGTGCCAGCAGTGAACAGCTAGCGGGAGATCCGAATGAGCAGTTCTTC.

This clone was observed a few times. Other DNA sequences within the sample encode an identical CDR3. The J gene is TRBJ1-1, the V gene TRBV6-5; D unresolved. Germline-derived CDR1 and CDR2 are MNHEY and SVGAGI. The V end lost 6 bases, the J end lost 1 base, and 12 bases lay between the germline ends. The CDR3 sequence is 14 residues long. CDR3 DNA: TGTGCCAGCAGAGGTCCCGGAGGGAACACTGAAGCTTTCTTT. It encodes CASRGPGGNTEAFF.

V and J are TRBV11-2 and TRBJ2-3; 9 nucleotides align to TRBD1. The trim removed 5 bases at V and 2 bases at J, leaving 11 bases unmatched. From germline, CDR1 is SGHAT and CDR2 FQNNGV. The CDR3 runs 17 residues. CDR3 loop: CASSLLMGQGYTDTQYF. The CDR3 bases are TGTGCCAGCAGCCTACTAATGGGACAGGGTTACACAGATACGCAGTATTTT.

CDR3 DNA: TGTGCCAGCAGCTCCTGGGGGACTAGCGGGTACAATGAGCAGTTCTTC. Its protein is CASSSWGTSGYNEQFF. V and J are TRBV5-4 and TRBJ2-1, with TRBD2 identical over 12 bases. The trim removed 3 bases at V and 4 bases at J, leaving 5 bases unmatched. This CDR3 contains 16 residues. Germline V CDR1 and CDR2: SGHNT, YYREEE (reference sequence). Using reference TRBV5-4 and TRBJ2-1 for the parts outside the CDR3, the full variable domain is ETGVTQSPTHLIKTRGQQVTLRCSSQSGHNTVSWYQQALGQGPQFIFQYYREEENGRGNFPPRFSGLQFPNYSSELNVNALELDDSALYLCASSSWGTSGYNEQFFGPGTRLTVL.

This sequence joins TRBV5-1 and TRBJ2-7, with 7 positions matching TRBD1. This CDR3 spans 15 amino acids. The J segment lost 0 bases and the V segment lost 4 bases, leaving 7 bases of the junction unmatched. CDR1 is SGHRS and CDR2 is YFSETQ in the germline V gene. The chain's CDR3 is CASSPLTGSSYEQYF. The CDR3 DNA reads as TGCGCCAGCAGCCCTTTGACAGGGAGCTCCTACGAGCAGTACTTC.

The rearrangement uses TRBV2 and TRBJ2-1, with 9 bases that match TRBD1. CDR3 length: 15 residues. In germline, CDR1 is SNHLY, CDR2 FYNNEI. V trimming: 7 bases; J trimming: 7 bases; junction bases outside the gene matches: 11. The CDR3 DNA reads TGTGCCAGCAAGGAGGGGACAGGGTCGTGGAATGAGCAGTTCTTC. It codes for CASKEGTGSWNEQFF.